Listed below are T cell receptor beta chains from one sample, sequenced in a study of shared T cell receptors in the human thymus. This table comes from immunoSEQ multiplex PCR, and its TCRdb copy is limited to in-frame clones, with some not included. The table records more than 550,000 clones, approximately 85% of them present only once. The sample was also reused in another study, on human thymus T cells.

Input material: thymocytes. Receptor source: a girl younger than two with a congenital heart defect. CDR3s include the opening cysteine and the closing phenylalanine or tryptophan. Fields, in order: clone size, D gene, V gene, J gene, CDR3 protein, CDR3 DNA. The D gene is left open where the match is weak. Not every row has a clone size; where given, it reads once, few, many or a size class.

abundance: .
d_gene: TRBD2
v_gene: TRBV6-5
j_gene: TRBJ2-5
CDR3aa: CASRRTRPFQETQYF
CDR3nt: TGTGCCAGCAGGAGGACTAGGCCTTTCCAAGAGACCCAGTACTTC

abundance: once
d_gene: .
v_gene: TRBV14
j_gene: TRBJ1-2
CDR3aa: CASSQDPPFLGAANYGYTF
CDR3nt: TGTGCCAGCAGCCAAGATCCTCCTTTTTTGGGGGCAGCCAACTATGGCTACACCTTC

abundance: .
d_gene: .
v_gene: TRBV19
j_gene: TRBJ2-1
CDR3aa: CASSRSYGLSSEQFF
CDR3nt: TGTGCCAGTAGTAGATCATACGGACTATCCTCTGAGCAGTTCTTC

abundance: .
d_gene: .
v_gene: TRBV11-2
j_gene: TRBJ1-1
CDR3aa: CASRIGGGTLF
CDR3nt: TGTGCCAGCAGAATAGGGGGGGGGACGCTCTTT

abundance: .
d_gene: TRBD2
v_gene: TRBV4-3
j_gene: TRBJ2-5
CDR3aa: CASSQENISGGQETQYF
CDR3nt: TGCGCCAGCAGCCAAGAAAACATTAGCGGGGGTCAAGAGACCCAGTACTTC

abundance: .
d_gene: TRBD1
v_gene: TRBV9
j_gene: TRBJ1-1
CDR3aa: CASSATGGENTEAFF
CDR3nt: TGTGCCAGCAGCGCCACAGGGGGGGAGAACACTGAAGCTTTCTTT

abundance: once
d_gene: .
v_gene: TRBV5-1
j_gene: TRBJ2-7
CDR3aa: CASSLGLAGVWSYEQYF
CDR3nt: TGCGCCAGCAGCTTGGGACTAGCAGGGGTCTGGTCCTACGAGCAGTACTTC

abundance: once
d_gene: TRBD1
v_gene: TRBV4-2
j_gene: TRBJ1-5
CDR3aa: CASSQGGLEGTGGSNQPQHF
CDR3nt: TGTGCCAGCAGCCAAGGGGGGTTAGAGGGGACAGGGGGGAGCAATCAGCCCCAGCATTTT

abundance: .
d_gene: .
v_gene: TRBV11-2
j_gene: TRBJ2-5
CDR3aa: CASSLDLKQARLKTQYF
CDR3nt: TGTGCCAGCAGCTTAGATCTAAAGCAGGCGAGATTGAAAACCCAGTACTTC

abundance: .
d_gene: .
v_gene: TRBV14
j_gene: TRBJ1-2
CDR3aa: CASSPKRRRGGNYGYTF
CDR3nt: TGTGCCAGCAGCCCCAAGAGACGACGGGGAGGAAACTATGGCTACACCTTC

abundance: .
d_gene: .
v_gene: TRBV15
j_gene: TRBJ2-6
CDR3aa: CATSRTGSGANVLTF
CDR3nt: TGTGCCACCAGCAGAACAGGATCTGGGGCCAACGTCCTGACTTTC

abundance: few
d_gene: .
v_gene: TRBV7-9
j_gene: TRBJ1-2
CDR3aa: CASSLVRDTVYGYTF
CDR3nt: TGTGCCAGCAGCTTAGTCCGGGACACGGTGTATGGCTACACCTTC

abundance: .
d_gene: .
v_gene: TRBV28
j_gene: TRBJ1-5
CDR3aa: CASSLWRAYSNQPQHF
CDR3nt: TGTGCCAGCAGTTTATGGAGGGCATATAGCAATCAGCCCCAGCATTTT

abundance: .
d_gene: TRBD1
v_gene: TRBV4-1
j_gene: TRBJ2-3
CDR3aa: CASSHSDYDRDRDTDTQYF
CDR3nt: TGCGCCAGCAGCCACAGCGACTACGACCGGGACAGGGACACAGATACGCAGTATTTT

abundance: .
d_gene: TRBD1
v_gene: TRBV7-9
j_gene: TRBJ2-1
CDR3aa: CASSGRDSYYNEQFF
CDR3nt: TGTGCCAGCAGCGGACGGGACAGCTACTACAATGAGCAGTTCTTC

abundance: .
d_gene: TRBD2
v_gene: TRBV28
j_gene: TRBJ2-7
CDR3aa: CASSLREGLESYEQYF
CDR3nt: TGTGCCAGCAGTTTACGAGAGGGACTAGAGTCCTACGAGCAGTACTTC

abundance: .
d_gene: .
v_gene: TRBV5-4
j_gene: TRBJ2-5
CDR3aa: CASSQGLWTVEETQYF
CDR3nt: TGTGCCAGCAGCCAAGGTTTGTGGACAGTCGAAGAGACCCAGTACTTC

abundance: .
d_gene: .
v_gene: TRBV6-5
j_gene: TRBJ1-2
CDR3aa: CASSALAQRNYGYTF
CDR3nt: TGTGCCAGCAGTGCCCTCGCACAGAGAAACTATGGCTACACCTTC

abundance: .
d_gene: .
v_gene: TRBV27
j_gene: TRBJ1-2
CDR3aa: CASSLSGPNGYTF
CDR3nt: TGTGCCAGCAGTTTATCGGGGCCCAATGGCTACACCTTC

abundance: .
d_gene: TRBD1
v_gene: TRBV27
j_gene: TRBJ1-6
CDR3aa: CASTGTGSNSYNSPLHF
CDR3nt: TGTGCCAGCACCGGGACAGGGTCGAACTCCTATAATTCACCCCTCCACTTT

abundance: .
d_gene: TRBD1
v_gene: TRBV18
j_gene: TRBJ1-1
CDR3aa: CASSPPAWAAGGAFF
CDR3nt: TGTGCCAGCTCACCACCGGCTTGGGCTGCAGGGGGAGCTTTCTTT

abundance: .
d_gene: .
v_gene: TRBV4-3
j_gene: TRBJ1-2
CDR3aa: CASSQLPPGTETPYGYTF
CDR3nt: TGCGCCAGCAGCCAACTGCCCCCCGGGACTGAGACCCCCTATGGCTACACCTTC

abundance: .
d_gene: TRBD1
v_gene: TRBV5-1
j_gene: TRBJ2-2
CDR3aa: CASSLPTGVNTGELFF
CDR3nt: TGCGCCAGCAGCTTACCAACAGGGGTGAACACCGGGGAGCTGTTTTTT

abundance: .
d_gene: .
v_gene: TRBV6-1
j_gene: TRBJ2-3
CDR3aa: CASSENNAGTDTQYF
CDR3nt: TGTGCCAGCAGTGAAAATAACGCGGGCACAGATACGCAGTATTTT

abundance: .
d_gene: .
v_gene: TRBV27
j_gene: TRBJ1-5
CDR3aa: CASSLGPNDNQPQHF
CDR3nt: TGTGCCAGCAGTTTAGGGCCTAATGACAATCAGCCCCAGCATTTT

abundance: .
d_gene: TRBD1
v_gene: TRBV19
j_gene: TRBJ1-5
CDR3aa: CASWDRNQPQHF
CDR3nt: TGTGCCAGTTGGGACAGAAATCAGCCCCAGCATTTT

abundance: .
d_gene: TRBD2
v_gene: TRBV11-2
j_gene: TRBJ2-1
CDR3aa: CASSLVTSGGHSYNEQFF
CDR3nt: TGTGCCAGCAGCTTAGTGACTAGCGGGGGGCACTCCTACAATGAGCAGTTCTTC

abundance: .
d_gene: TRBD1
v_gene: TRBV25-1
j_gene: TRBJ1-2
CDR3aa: CASSHQADRGNGYTF
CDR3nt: TGTGCCAGCAGTCACCAAGCCGACAGGGGTAATGGCTACACCTTC

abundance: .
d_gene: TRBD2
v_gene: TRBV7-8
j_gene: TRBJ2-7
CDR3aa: CASSSGLAGEQYF
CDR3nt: TGTGCCAGCAGTTCCGGACTAGCGGGTGAGCAGTACTTC

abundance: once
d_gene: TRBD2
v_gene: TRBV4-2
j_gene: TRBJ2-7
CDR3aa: CASSHRPAGDSLGEQYF
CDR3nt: TGTGCCAGCAGCCACCGACCGGCGGGGGATAGCCTTGGGGAGCAGTACTTC

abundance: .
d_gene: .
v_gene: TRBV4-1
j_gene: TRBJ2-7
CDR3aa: CASSQGHSSYEQYF
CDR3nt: TGCGCCAGCAGCCAAGGACATTCCTCCTACGAGCAGTACTTC

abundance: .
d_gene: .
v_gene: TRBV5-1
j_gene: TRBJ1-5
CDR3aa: CASSPTVGANQPQHF
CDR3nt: TGCGCCAGCAGCCCGACAGTGGGGGCCAATCAGCCCCAGCATTTT

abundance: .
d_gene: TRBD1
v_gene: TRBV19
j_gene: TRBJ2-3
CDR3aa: CASRANRGDCTDTQYF
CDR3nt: TGTGCCAGTAGGGCCAACAGGGGCGATTGCACAGATACGCAGTATTTT

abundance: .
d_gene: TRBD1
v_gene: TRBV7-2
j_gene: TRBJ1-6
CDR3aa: CASSLRGDRALYNSPLHF
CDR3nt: TGTGCCAGCAGCTTAAGAGGGGACAGGGCCCTCTATAATTCACCCCTCCACTTT

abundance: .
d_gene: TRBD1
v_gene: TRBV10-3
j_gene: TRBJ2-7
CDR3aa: CAIRTGEGYEQYF
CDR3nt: TGTGCCATCAGGACAGGGGAAGGCTACGAGCAGTACTTC

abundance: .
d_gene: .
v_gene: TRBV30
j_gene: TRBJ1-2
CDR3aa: CAWSSWVRDLRYTF
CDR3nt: TGTGCCTGGAGTTCTTGGGTCAGGGATCTTCGCTACACCTTC

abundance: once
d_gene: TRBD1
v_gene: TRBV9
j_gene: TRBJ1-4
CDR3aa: CASSVGSGTGWPFNEKLFF
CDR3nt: TGTGCCAGCAGCGTAGGGAGCGGGACAGGGTGGCCATTTAATGAAAAACTGTTTTTT

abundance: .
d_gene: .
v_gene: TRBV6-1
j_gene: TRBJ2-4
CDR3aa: CASSEGPPRENIQYF
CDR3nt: TGTGCCAGCAGTGAAGGCCCCCCTCGGGAAAACATTCAGTACTTC

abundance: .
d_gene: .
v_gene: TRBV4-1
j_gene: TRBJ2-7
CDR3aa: CASSHYQGHYEQYF
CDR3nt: TGCGCCAGCAGCCATTACCAGGGGCACTACGAGCAGTACTTC

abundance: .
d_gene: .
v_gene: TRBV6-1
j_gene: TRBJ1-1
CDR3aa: CASSIGDTEAFF
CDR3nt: TGTGCCAGCAGTATAGGGGACACTGAAGCTTTCTTT

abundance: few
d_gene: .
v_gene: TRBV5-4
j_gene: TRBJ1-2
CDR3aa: CASSPDRPQNYGYTF
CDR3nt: TGTGCCAGCAGCCCAGACAGGCCACAAAACTATGGCTACACCTTC

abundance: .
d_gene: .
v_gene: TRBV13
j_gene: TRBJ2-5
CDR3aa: CASSLGSETQYF
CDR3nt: TGTGCCAGCAGCTTAGGATCGGAGACCCAGTACTTC

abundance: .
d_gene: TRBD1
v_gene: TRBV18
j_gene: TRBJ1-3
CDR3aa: CASSPGQGRNSGNTIYF
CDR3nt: TGTGCCAGCTCACCAGGACAGGGGCGAAACTCTGGAAACACCATATATTTT

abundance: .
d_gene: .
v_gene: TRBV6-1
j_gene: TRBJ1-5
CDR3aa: CASSDLPNQPQHF
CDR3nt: TGTGCCAGCAGTGACCTCCCTAATCAGCCCCAGCATTTT

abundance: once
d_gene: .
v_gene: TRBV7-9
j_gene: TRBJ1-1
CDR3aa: CASSTRESGAFF
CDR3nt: TGTGCCAGCAGCACCAGGGAATCTGGAGCTTTCTTT

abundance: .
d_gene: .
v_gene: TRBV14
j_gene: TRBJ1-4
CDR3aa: CASSQVTRTWNEKLFF
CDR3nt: TGTGCCAGCAGCCAAGTAACAAGGACTTGGAACGAAAAACTGTTTTTT

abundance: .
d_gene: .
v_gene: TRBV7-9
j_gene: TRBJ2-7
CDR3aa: CASSRITEGSAYEQYF
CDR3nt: TGTGCCAGCAGCCGAATAACGGAGGGTTCCGCCTACGAGCAGTACTTC

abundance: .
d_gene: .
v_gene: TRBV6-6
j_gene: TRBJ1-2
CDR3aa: CASSYSARGGYTF
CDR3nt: TGTGCCAGCAGTTACTCGGCCAGGGGTGGCTACACCTTC

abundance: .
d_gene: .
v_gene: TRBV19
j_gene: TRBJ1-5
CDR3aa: CASSIRGDPDQPQHF
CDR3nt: TGTGCCAGTAGTATCAGGGGTGATCCAGATCAGCCCCAGCATTTT

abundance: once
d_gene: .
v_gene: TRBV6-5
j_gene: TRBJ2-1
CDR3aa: CASSAVRGADEQFF
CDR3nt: TGTGCCAGCAGTGCCGTTCGGGGAGCAGATGAGCAGTTCTTC

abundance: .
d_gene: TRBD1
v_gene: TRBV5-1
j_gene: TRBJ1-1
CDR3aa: CASSTGQGAGEAFF
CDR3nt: TGCGCCAGCAGCACCGGACAGGGGGCTGGTGAAGCTTTCTTT

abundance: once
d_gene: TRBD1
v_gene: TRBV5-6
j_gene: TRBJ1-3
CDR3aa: CATSQGAFSGNTIYF
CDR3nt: TGTGCCACCTCACAGGGGGCCTTTTCTGGAAACACCATATATTTT

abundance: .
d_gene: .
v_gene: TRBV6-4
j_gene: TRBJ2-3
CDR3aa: CASRGRDTDTQYF
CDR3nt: TGTGCCAGCAGAGGCAGGGACACAGATACGCAGTATTTT

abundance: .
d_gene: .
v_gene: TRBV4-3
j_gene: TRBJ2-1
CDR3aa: CASSPSGESSYNEQFF
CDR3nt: TGCGCCAGCAGCCCCTCCGGGGAGAGCTCCTACAATGAGCAGTTCTTC

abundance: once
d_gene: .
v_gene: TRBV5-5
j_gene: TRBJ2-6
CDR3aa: CASSFERSRQRANVLTF
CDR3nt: TGTGCCAGCAGCTTCGAGAGGTCCCGACAGAGGGCCAACGTCCTGACTTTC

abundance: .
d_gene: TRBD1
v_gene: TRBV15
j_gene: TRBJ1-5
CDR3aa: CATSRIMSWDRINQPQHF
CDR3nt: TGTGCCACCAGCAGAATAATGTCGTGGGACAGGATCAATCAGCCCCAGCATTTT

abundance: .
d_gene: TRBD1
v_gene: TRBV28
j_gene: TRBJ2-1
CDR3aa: CASSSDRVVGSYNEQFF
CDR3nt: TGTGCCAGCAGCTCGGACAGGGTGGTCGGCTCCTACAATGAGCAGTTCTTC

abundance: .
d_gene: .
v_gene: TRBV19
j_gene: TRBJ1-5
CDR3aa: CASTIQGGSNQPQHF
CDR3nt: TGTGCCAGTACTATACAGGGAGGTAGCAATCAGCCCCAGCATTTT